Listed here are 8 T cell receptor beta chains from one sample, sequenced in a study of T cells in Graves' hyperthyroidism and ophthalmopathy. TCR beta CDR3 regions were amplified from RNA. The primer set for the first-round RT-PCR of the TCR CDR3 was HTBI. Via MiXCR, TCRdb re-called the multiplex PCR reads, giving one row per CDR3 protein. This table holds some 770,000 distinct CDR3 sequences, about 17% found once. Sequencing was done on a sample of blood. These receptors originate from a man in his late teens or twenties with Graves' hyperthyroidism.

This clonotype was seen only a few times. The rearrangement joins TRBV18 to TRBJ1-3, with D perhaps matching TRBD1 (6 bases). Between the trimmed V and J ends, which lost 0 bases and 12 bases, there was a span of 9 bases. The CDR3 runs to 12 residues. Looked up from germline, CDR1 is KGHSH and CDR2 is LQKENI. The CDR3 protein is CASSPPGADIYF. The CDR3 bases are TGTGCCAGCTCACCACCGGGGGCCGACATATATTTT. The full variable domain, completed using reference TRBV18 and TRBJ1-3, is NAGVMQNPRHLVRRRGQEARLRCSPMKGHSHVYWYRQLPEEGLKFMVYLQKENIIDESGMPKERFSAEFPKEGPSILRIQQVVRGDSAAYFCASSPPGADIYFGEGSWLTVV.

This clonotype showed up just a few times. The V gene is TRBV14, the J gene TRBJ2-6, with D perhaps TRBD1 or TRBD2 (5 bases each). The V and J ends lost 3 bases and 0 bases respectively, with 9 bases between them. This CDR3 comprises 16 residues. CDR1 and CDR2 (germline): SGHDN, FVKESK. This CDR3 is CASSQGPYSGANVLTF. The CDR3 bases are TGTGCCAGCAGCCAGGGACCGTACTCTGGGGCCAACGTCCTGACTTTC.

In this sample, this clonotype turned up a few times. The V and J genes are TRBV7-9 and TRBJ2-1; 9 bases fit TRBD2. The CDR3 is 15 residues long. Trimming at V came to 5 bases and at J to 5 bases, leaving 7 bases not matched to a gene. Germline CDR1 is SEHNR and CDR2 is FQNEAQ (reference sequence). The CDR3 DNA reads TGTGCCAGCAGCCCTGAGCGGGAGGCTCACAATGAGCAGTTCTTC. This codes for CASSPEREAHNEQFF.

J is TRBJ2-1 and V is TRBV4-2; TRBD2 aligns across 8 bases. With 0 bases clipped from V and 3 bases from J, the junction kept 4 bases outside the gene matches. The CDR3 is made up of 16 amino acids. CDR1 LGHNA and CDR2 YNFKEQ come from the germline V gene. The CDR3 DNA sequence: TGTGCCAGCAGCCAAGAAACTAGCGGAAGCTACAATGAGCAGTTCTTC. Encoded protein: CASSQETSGSYNEQFF.

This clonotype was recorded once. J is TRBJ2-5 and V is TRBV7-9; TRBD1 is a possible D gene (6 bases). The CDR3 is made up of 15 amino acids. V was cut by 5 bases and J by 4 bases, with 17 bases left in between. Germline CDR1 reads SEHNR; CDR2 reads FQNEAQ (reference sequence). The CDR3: CASSGTEQGRETQYF. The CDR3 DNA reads TGTGCCAGCAGCGGGACGGAACAGGGACGAGAGACCCAGTACTTC.

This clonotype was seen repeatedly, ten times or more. The chain's CDR3 is CASSPSPVASSDEQFF. As DNA, the CDR3 is TGTGCCAGCAGCCCCTCTCCCGTGGCTAGCTCCGATGAGCAGTTCTTC. This chain joins TRBV28 and TRBJ2-1; D is possibly TRBD2 (5 bases). The CDR3 runs 16 residues. The V end was cut by 6 bases, the J end by 8 bases, with 23 bases between. CDR1 and CDR2 from the germline V gene are MDHEN and SYDVKM.

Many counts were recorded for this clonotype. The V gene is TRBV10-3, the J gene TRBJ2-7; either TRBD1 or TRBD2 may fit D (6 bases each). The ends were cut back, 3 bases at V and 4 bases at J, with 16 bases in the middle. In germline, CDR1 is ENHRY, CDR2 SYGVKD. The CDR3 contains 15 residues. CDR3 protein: CAISDWGAGTYEQYF. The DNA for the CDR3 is TGTGCCATCAGTGATTGGGGGGCGGGAACGTACGAGCAGTACTTC.

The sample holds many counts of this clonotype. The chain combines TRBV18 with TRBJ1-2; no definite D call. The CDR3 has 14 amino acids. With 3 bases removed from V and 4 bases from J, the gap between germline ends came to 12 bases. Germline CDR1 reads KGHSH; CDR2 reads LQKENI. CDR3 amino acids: CASSPSADLYGYTF. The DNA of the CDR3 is TGTGCCAGCTCACCTTCCGCGGACCTCTATGGCTACACCTTC.